One and the same sample provided the 25 T cell receptor beta chains below, sequenced in a study of shared clonotypes between healthy human individuals. The data were produced by immunoSEQ multiplex PCR, yet TCRdb's version contains in-frame clones alone and is incomplete. The sample shows a few million clones, 90% to 95% of them seen only once. The sequenced sample was naive CD4+ T cells sorted from blood. As for subset: CD45RA+ positively selected. These receptors all come from a young man in good health.

J is TRBJ1-6 and V is TRBV4-1; D remains unclear. Trimming took off 0 bases at V and 12 bases at J, with 15 bases between the two ends. Germline-derived CDR1 and CDR2 are MGHRA and YSYEKL. There are 15 residues in the CDR3. As DNA, the CDR3 is TGCGCCAGCAGCCAAGATGTTGGGCCACCGCTACCCCTCCACTTT. This sequence encodes CASSQDVGPPLPLHF.

The chain combines TRBV27 with TRBJ2-1; TRBD2 aligns across 9 bases. The CDR3 sequence is 14 residues long. Germline CDR1 MNHEY, CDR2 SMNVEV (reference sequence). V lost 9 bases to trimming and J lost 3 bases; unmatched junction nucleotides: 6. The DNA of the CDR3 is TGTGCCAGTCGGGCGGGGGGGGACTACAATGAGCAGTTCTTC. This gives the protein CASRAGGDYNEQFF.

The CDR3 region has the DNA TGTGCCAGCTCACCAAGGGTCTTTACCGGGGAGCTGTTTTTT. Its protein is CASSPRVFTGELFF. The chain uses TRBV18 and TRBJ2-2; D not resolved. The germline V gene encodes CDR1 KGHSH and CDR2 LQKENI. The length of the CDR3 is 14 residues. V was cut by 2 bases and J by 5 bases, with 9 bases left in between.

CDR3 sequence (DNA): TGTGCCAGCGCTCGCGGTTCTGTCAATCAGCCCCAGCATTTT. Amino acid sequence: CASARGSVNQPQHF. The chain carries TRBV6-5 and TRBJ1-5, with D unresolved. This CDR3 has 14 residues. Per germline, CDR1 MNHEY and CDR2 SVGAGI. V lost 8 bases and J lost 3, with 14 bases in between.

Comment on this clone: The identical CDR3 is also encoded by other nucleotide sequences in the sample. The chain is built from TRBV5-1 and TRBJ2-3; TRBD1 matches at 9 bases. V was clipped by 0 bases and J by 1 base; unmatched bases: 3. CDR3 length: 16 residues. The germline CDR1 and CDR2 sequences are SGHRS and YFSETQ. For the CDR3, the DNA is TGCGCCAGCAGCTTGGGGGGACAGGGCGGCACAGATACGCAGTATTTT. The encoded protein is CASSLGGQGGTDTQYF. Full variable domain (outside the CDR3, taken from reference TRBV5-1 and TRBJ2-3): KAGVTQTPRYLIKTRGQQVTLSCSPISGHRSVSWYQQTPGQGLQFLFEYFSETQRNKGNFPGRFSGRQFSNSRSEMNVSTLELGDSALYLCASSLGGQGGTDTQYFGPGTRLTVL.

This chain connects TRBV2 to TRBJ2-7; 10 bases align to TRBD2. Looked up from germline, CDR1 is SNHLY and CDR2 is FYNNEI. This CDR3 spans 15 amino acids. The J segment lost 3 bases and the V segment lost 3 bases, leaving 5 bases of the junction unmatched. CDR3 protein: CASSEFLAGVYEQYF. Written as DNA, the CDR3 is TGTGCCAGCAGTGAGTTCCTAGCGGGGGTCTACGAGCAGTACTTC. Filled out from reference TRBV2 and TRBJ2-7, the complete variable domain reads EPEVTQTPSHQVTQMGQEVILRCVPISNHLYFYWYRQILGQKVEFLVSFYNNEISEKSEIFDDQFSVERPDGSNFTLKIRSTKLEDSAMYFCASSEFLAGVYEQYFGPGTRLTVT.

The chain links TRBV6-1 to TRBJ1-5, with a possible D match to TRBD1 (5 bases). The germline V and J ends were trimmed by 7 bases and 4 bases, with 8 bases remaining between them. The CDR3 runs to 12 residues. Germline V gene sequence: CDR1 MNHNS, CDR2 SASEGT. The CDR3 DNA sequence: TGTGCCAGCAAGACAGCAAATCAGCCCCAGCATTTT. Its translation: CASKTANQPQHF.

The chain has TRBV6-1 and TRBJ2-1; D may be TRBD2 (5 bases). Germline-derived CDR1 and CDR2 are MNHNS and SASEGT. This CDR3 comprises 15 residues. V was clipped by 2 bases and J by 3 bases, with 11 bases between them. CDR3 region: CASSEKQDYYNEQFF. CDR3 nucleotides: TGTGCCAGCAGTGAAAAACAAGACTACTACAATGAGCAGTTCTTC.

This chain connects TRBV4-3 to TRBJ2-7, with 10 bases identical to TRBD2. This CDR3 contains 16 residues. V shed 1 base, J shed 4 bases, and the junction held 7 bases outside the gene matches. Germline V gene data show CDR1 as LGHNA and CDR2 as YSLEER. CDR3 bases: TGCGCCAGCAGCCAAGGCTCCGGGACTAGCGCGTACGAGCAGTACTTC. Translation gives CASSQGSGTSAYEQYF.

The genes are TRBV7-2 and TRBJ2-1; a weak D match, TRBD2 (6 bases). This CDR3 region has 17 residues. Germline CDR1 reads SGHTA; CDR2 reads FQGNSA. V was pared by 3 bases and J by 2 bases, with 17 bases between. The CDR3 nucleotides read TGTGCCAGCAGCTTTACATTACTAGCCCTAACCTACAATGAGCAGTTCTTC. It yields the protein CASSFTLLALTYNEQFF.

The CDR3 protein is CASSLRDRGLANEKLFF. CDR3 coding DNA: TGTGCCAGCAGCCTCCGGGACAGGGGGCTTGCTAATGAAAAACTGTTTTTT. The V call is TRBV7-8, the J call TRBJ1-4; 12 bases agree with TRBD1. Looked up from germline, CDR1 is SGHVS and CDR2 is FQNEAQ. Trimming took 5 bases from V and 3 from J; bases not matched to a gene: 7. The CDR3 is 17 amino acids.

The rearrangement joins TRBV28 to TRBJ2-1; possibly TRBD1 for D (5 bases). Per the germline V gene, CDR1 is MDHEN and CDR2 is SYDVKM. The CDR3 is made up of 13 amino acids. Trimming took off 2 bases at V and 12 bases at J, with 14 bases between the two ends. The CDR3 DNA reads as TGTGCCAGCAGTTTAGGGCAGGGCGAATGGCAGTTCTTC. Protein: CASSLGQGEWQFF. Based on the CDR3 plus reference TRBV28 and TRBJ2-1, the full variable domain is DVKVTQSSRYLVKRTGEKVFLECVQDMDHENMFWYRQDPGLGLRLIYFSYDVKMKEKGDIPEGYSVSREKKERFSLILESASTNQTSMYLCASSLGQGEWQFFGPGTRLTVL.

The gene calls are TRBV27 and TRBJ2-1; perhaps TRBD2 as D (6 bases). V was pared by 7 bases and J by 3 bases, with 13 bases between. The CDR3 consists of 14 residues. CDR1 and CDR2 (germline): MNHEY, SMNVEV (reference sequence). The CDR3 sequence: CASTPAGSYNEQFF. The CDR3 DNA reads as TGTGCCAGCACCCCTGCGGGGAGCTACAATGAGCAGTTCTTC.

V usage is TRBV7-2 and J usage is TRBJ2-5; D is uncertain. V was shortened by 5 bases and J by 2 bases, with 12 bases between the two germline ends. The CDR3 is made up of 14 amino acids. CDR1 and CDR2 from the germline V gene are SGHTA and FQGNSA. Here the CDR3 reads CASSISRAQETQYF. DNA for the CDR3: TGTGCCAGCAGCATCTCCCGGGCTCAAGAGACCCAGTACTTC.

The chain carries TRBV5-1 and TRBJ2-7, with TRBD1 matching 10 bases. Trimming took 7 bases from V and 8 from J; bases not matched to a gene: 9. Germline V gene sequence: CDR1 SGHRS, CDR2 YFSETQ. The length of the CDR3 is 13 residues. The CDR3 bases are TGCGCCAGCCGGTCGGGACAGGGGATACAGCAGTACTTC. It is translated as CASRSGQGIQQYF.

This clone was detected once. Other DNA sequences of this sample code for an identical CDR3. The gene calls are TRBV5-1 and TRBJ2-1, with D hard to call. The CDR3 runs 12 residues. The germline V gene encodes CDR1 SGHRS and CDR2 YFSETQ. Trimming cost V 0 bases and J 7 bases, with 5 bases left between them. Written as DNA, the CDR3 is TGCGCCAGCAGCTTGGAAGGAAATGAGCAGTTCTTC. Translated, it gives CASSLEGNEQFF.

This clone was seen once. The chain couples TRBV11-2 to TRBJ2-7; 7 nucleotides line up with TRBD1. Germline CDR1 is SGHAT and CDR2 is FQNNGV. This CDR3 is 14 amino acids long. V shed 5 bases and J 6 bases; nucleotides not matched to a gene: 10. CDR3 protein: CASSHIRGRSEQYF. For the CDR3, the DNA is TGTGCCAGCAGCCATATAAGGGGGCGGAGCGAGCAGTACTTC.

This chain links TRBV7-2 with TRBJ2-7; D is uncertain. Trimming left V 1 base short and J 0 bases short, with 7 bases between. CDR1 is SGHTA, CDR2 FQGNSA, per germline. This CDR3 is 14 amino acids long. CDR3 protein: CASSLEYSSYEQYF. The CDR3 DNA is TGTGCCAGCAGCTTAGAGTACAGCTCCTACGAGCAGTACTTC.

The chain couples TRBV2 to TRBJ2-7; no reliable D call. The CDR3 is 14 residues long. CDR1 and CDR2 (germline): SNHLY, FYNNEI. V was cut by 7 bases and J by 2 bases, with 15 bases left in between. CDR3 amino acids: CASTLLLQTYEQYF. As DNA, the CDR3 is TGTGCCAGCACTCTCCTTCTCCAAACCTACGAGCAGTACTTC. Using reference TRBV2 and TRBJ2-7 for the parts outside the CDR3, the full variable domain is EPEVTQTPSHQVTQMGQEVILRCVPISNHLYFYWYRQILGQKVEFLVSFYNNEISEKSEIFDDQFSVERPDGSNFTLKIRSTKLEDSAMYFCASTLLLQTYEQYFGPGTRLTVT.

The chain uses TRBV5-1 and TRBJ1-1, with TRBD1 matching 12 bases. CDR3 length: 16 residues. Germline V gene sequence: CDR1 SGHRS, CDR2 YFSETQ. J was trimmed by 6 bases and V by 4 bases; bases with no gene match: 10. The CDR3 protein is CASSGTGGSKNPEAFF. As DNA, the CDR3 is TGCGCCAGCAGCGGGACAGGGGGCTCGAAAAACCCTGAAGCTTTCTTT.

V usage is TRBV7-3 and J usage is TRBJ2-7; tentatively, D is TRBD1 or TRBD2 (5 bases each). The V gene lost 2 bases and the J gene lost 6 bases, with 20 bases spanning the gap. The CDR3 has 16 amino acids. Per the germline V gene, CDR1 is SGHTA and CDR2 is FQGTGA. CDR3 region: CASSLSRDQAGGEQYF. Written as DNA, the CDR3 is TGTGCCAGCAGCTTATCCCGGGACCAGGCTGGCGGCGAGCAGTACTTC.

The chain uses TRBV14 and TRBJ1-5; D not certain. Trimming stripped 3 bases from V and 2 bases from J, with 14 bases between. CDR3 length equals 16 residues. The V gene's germline CDR1 is SGHDN and CDR2 FVKESK. In nucleotides, the CDR3 is TGTGCCAGCAGCCACAAAAGCTATTGGGGCAATCAGCCCCAGCATTTT. Protein: CASSHKSYWGNQPQHF. Variable domain in full (rest from reference TRBV14 and TRBJ1-5): EAGVTQFPSHSVIEKGQTVTLRCDPISGHDNLYWYRRVMGKEIKFLLHFVKESKQDESGMPNNRFLAERTGGTYSTLKVQPAELEDSGVYFCASSHKSYWGNQPQHFGDGTRLSIL.

The rearrangement joins TRBV19 to TRBJ2-3; D call uncertain. The germline gives CDR1 LNHDA, CDR2 SQIVND (reference sequence). Trimming left V 3 bases short and J 0 bases short, with 13 bases between. The CDR3 length is 16 residues. The DNA of the CDR3 is TGTGCCAGTAGTATCTTTTCGAGAGGAAGCACAGATACGCAGTATTTT. Its translation is CASSIFSRGSTDTQYF.

The rearrangement joins TRBV6-6 to TRBJ2-7, with 7 bases lining up with TRBD1. This CDR3 is 15 amino acids long. V lost 0 bases to trimming and J lost 4 bases; unmatched junction nucleotides: 6. Germline V lookup: CDR1 MNHNY, CDR2 SVGAGI (reference sequence). The CDR3 sequence is CASSYSAGGKYEQYF. Here the CDR3 DNA reads TGTGCCAGCAGTTACTCGGCAGGGGGAAAATACGAGCAGTACTTC.

This chain links TRBV10-3 with TRBJ2-1, with 10 positions matching TRBD2. J gave up 8 bases and V 2 bases, and 3 bases lay outside the gene matches. The CDR3 totals 14 residues. Per germline, CDR1 ENHRY and CDR2 SYGVKD. The CDR3 DNA reads as TGTGCCATCAGTGAGCTAGGACTAGCGGATGAGCAGTTCTTC. This translates into CAISELGLADEQFF.